This TCR beta chain was observed in a study of shared clonotypes between healthy human individuals. Assay used: immunoSEQ multiplex PCR; TCRdb lists only in-frame clones, some missing. The profile shows millions of clones, around 93% of them singletons. V was trimmed by 4 bases and J by 1 base, leaving 4 bases between them. The CDR3 is made up of 13 amino acids. CDR1 and CDR2 from the germline V gene are MNHEY and SMNVEV (reference sequence). The table lists this clone with a few counts. At the DNA level, this CDR3 is encoded by other sequences in the same sample as well. CD45RO-negative, CCR7-positively selected cells formed the naive CD8 fraction, excluding terminally differentiated effector memory CD45RA+ cells.

The TCR was taken from a man younger than 35 in good health. Some clones in this sample may be carry-over from other donors' samples. The chain has TRBV27 and TRBJ2-2; D not resolved. Sequencing input: naive CD8+ T cells from PBMCs. Here the CDR3 DNA reads TGTGCCAGCAGTTCCATGAACACCGGGGAGCTGTTTTTT. Translated: CASSSMNTGELFF.